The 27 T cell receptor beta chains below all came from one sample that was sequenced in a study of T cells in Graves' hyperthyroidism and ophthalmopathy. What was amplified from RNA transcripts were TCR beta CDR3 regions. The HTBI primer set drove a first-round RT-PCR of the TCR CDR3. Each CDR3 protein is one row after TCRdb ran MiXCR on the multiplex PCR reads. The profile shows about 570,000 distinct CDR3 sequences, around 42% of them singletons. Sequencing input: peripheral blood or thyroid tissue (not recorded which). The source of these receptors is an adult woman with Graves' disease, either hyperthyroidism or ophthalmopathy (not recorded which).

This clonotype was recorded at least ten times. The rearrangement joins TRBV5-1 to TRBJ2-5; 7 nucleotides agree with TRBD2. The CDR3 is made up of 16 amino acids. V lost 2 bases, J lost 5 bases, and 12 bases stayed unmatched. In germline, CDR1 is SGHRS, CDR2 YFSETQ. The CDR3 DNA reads TGCGCCAGCAGCTTAGGGCTAGCGGTATTTAAGGAGACCCAGTACTTC. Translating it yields CASSLGLAVFKETQYF.

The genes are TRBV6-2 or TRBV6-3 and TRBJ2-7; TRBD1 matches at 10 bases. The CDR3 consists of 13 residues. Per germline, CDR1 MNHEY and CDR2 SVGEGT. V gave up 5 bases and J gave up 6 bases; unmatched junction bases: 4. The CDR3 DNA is TGTGCCAGCAGTGGGTGGACAGGGGGCGAGCAGTACTTC. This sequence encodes CASSGWTGGEQYF.

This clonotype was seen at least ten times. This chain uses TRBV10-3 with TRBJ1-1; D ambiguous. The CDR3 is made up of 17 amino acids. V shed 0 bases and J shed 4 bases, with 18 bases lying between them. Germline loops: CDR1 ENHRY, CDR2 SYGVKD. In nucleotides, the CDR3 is TGTGCCATCAGTGAGTCTAGGGTTTTGTCCTGGGGCACTGAAGCTTTCTTT. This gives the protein CAISESRVLSWGTEAFF.

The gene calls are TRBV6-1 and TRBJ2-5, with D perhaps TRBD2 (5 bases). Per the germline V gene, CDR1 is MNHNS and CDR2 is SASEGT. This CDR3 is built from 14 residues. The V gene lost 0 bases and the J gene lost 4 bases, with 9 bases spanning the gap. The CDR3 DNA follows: TGTGCCAGCAGTGAAGCAGGAGGACGAGAGACCCAGTACTTC. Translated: CASSEAGGRETQYF.

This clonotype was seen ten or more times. The CDR3 DNA reads TGTGCCAGCAGCGTAGGGGATGGGAACACTGAAGCTTTCTTT. Its protein is CASSVGDGNTEAFF. V and J are TRBV9 and TRBJ1-1; no clear D. Trimming shortened V by 0 bases and J by 1 base, and 7 bases separated the two germline ends. The CDR3 loop spans 14 amino acids. Per germline, CDR1 SGDLS and CDR2 YYNGEE.

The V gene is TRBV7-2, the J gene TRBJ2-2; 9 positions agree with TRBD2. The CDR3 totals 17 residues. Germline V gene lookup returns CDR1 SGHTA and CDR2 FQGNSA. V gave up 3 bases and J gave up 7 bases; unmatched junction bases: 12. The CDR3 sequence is CASSLDSAGGPIGELFF. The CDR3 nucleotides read TGTGCCAGCAGCTTGGATTCGGCGGGAGGGCCAATCGGGGAGCTGTTTTTT.

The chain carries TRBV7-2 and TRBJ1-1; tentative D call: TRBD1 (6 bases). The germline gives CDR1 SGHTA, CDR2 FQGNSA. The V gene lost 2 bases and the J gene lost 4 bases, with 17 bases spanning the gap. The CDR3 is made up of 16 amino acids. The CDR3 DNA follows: TGTGCCAGCAGCTTACCTTCGACAGGTCCCGTCACTGAAGCTTTCTTT. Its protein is CASSLPSTGPVTEAFF.

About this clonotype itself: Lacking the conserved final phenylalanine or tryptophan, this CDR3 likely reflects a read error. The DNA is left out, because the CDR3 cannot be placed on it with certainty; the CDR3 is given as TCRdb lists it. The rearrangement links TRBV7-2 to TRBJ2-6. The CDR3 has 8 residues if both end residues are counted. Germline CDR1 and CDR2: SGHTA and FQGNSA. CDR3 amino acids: CASRDGTS.

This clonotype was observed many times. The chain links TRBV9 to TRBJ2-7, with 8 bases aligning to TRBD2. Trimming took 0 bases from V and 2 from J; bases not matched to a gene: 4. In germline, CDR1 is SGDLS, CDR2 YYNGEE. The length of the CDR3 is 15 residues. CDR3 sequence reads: CASSVGGSGTYEQYF. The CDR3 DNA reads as TGTGCCAGCAGCGTAGGTGGTAGCGGGACCTACGAGCAGTACTTC.

The CDR3 region has the DNA TGCAGCGTTGAAGGTCGAGGGGCCGACAGGGGGATTATGAAGTACTTC. This gives the protein CSVEGRGADRGIMKYF. The chain combines TRBV29-1 with TRBJ2-7; 9 nucleotides align to TRBD1. Germline CDR1 reads SQVTM; CDR2 reads ANQGSEA. The CDR3 totals 16 residues. Trimming cost V 1 base and J 11 bases; bases outside gene matches: 18.

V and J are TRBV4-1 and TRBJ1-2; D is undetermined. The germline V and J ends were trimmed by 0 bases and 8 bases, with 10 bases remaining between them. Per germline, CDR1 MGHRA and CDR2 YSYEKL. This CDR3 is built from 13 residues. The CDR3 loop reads CASSQEGSWGYTF. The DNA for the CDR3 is TGCGCCAGCAGCCAAGAGGGGAGTTGGGGCTACACCTTC.

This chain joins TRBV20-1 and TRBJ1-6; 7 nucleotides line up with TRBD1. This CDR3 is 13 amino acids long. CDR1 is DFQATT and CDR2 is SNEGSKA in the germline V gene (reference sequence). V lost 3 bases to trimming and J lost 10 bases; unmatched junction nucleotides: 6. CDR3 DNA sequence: TGCAGTGCTAGCATGACAGGGTTGTCACCCCTCCACTTT. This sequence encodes CSASMTGLSPLHF.

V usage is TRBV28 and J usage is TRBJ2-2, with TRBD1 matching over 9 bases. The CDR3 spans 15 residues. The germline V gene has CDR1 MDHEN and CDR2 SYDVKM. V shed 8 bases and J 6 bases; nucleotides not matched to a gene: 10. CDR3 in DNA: TGTGCCAGCCAAACCGGGACAGGGCTCGCCGGGGAGCTGTTTTTT. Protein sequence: CASQTGTGLAGELFF. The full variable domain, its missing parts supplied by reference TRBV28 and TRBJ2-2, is DVKVTQSSRYLVKRTGEKVFLECVQDMDHENMFWYRQDPGLGLRLIYFSYDVKMKEKGDIPEGYSVSREKKERFSLILESASTNQTSMYLCASQTGTGLAGELFFGEGSRLTVL.

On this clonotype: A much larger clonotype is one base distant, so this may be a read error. This chain's CDR3 is CAGSYSPTVISGRAWGEQYF. The CDR3 DNA sequence: TGTGCCGGCAGTTACTCGCCGACCGTGATTAGCGGGAGGGCCTGGGGCGAGCAGTACTTC. The chain recombines TRBV12-5 with TRBJ2-7; TRBD2 agrees at 11 bases. This CDR3 has 20 residues. The germline CDR1 and CDR2 sequences are LGHNT and FRNRAP.

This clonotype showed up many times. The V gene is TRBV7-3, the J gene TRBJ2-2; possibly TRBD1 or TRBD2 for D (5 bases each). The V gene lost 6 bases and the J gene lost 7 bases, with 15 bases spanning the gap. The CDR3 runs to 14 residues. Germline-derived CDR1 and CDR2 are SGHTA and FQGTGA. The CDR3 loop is CASRRDGNYGELFF. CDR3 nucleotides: TGTGCCAGCAGAAGGGACGGAAACTACGGGGAGCTGTTTTTT.

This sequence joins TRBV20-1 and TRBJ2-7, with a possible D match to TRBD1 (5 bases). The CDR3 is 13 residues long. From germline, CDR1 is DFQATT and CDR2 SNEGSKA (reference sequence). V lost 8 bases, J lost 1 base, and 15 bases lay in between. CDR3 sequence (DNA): TGCAGTTCCAAACAGGTTCTTTCCTACGAGCAGTACTTC. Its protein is CSSKQVLSYEQYF.

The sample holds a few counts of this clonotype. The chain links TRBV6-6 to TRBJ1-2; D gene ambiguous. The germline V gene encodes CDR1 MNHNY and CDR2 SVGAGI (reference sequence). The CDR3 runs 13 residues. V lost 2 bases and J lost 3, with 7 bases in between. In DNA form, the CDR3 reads TGTGCCAGCAGTTACGATGGTGACTATGGCTACACCTTC. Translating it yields CASSYDGDYGYTF.

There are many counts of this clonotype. In nucleotides, the CDR3 is TGTGCCAGCAGTTTGACACCCACTAATCAGCCCCAGCATTTT. Translated, it gives CASSLTPTNQPQHF. The chain recombines TRBV5-8 with TRBJ1-5; D remains unclear. This CDR3 spans 14 amino acids. Germline lookup yields CDR1 SGHTS and CDR2 YDEGEE. Trimming removed 5 bases from V and 4 bases from J, with 13 bases in between. Based on the CDR3 plus reference TRBV5-8 and TRBJ1-5, the full variable domain is EAGVTQSPTHLIKTRGQQATLRCSPISGHTSVYWYQQALGLGLQFLLWYDEGEERNRGNFPPRFSGRQFPNYSSELNVNALELEDSALYLCASSLTPTNQPQHFGDGTRLSIL.

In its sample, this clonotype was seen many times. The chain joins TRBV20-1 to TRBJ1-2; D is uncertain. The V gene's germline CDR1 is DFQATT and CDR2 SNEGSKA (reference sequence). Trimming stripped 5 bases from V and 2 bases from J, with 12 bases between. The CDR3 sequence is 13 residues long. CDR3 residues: CSAPRPGNYGYTF. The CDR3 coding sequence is TGCAGTGCTCCCCGGCCGGGGAACTATGGCTACACCTTC.

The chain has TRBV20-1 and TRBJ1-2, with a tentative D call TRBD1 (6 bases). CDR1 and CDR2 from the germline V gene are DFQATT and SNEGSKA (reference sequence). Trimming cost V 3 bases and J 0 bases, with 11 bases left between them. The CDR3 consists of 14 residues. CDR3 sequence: CSASAGTTNYGYTF. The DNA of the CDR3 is TGCAGTGCTAGCGCCGGGACAACTAACTATGGCTACACCTTC.

The CDR3 DNA is TGTGCCAGCAGCCAAGACCCCGGGAAAGACTACGAGCAGTACTTC. The encoded protein is CASSQDPGKDYEQYF. The chain recombines TRBV2 with TRBJ2-7; tentative D call: TRBD2 (5 bases). Germline values: CDR1 SNHLY, CDR2 FYNNEI. This CDR3 is 15 amino acids long. Trimming took 6 bases from V and 3 from J, leaving 18 bases between them.

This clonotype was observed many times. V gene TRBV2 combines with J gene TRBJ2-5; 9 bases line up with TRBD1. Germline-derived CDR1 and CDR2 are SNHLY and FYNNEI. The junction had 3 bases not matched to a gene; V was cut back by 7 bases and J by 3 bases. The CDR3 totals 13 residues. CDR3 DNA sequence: TGTGCCAGCAAACGGGACAGGGAAGAGACCCAGTACTTC. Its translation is CASKRDREETQYF.

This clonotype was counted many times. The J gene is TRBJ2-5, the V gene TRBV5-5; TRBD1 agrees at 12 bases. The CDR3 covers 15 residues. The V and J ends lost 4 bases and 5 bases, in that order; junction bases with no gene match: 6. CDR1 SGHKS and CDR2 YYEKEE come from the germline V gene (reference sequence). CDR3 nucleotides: TGTGCCAGCAGCGGGACAGGGGGCGCGGGGGAGACCCAGTACTTC. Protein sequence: CASSGTGGAGETQYF.

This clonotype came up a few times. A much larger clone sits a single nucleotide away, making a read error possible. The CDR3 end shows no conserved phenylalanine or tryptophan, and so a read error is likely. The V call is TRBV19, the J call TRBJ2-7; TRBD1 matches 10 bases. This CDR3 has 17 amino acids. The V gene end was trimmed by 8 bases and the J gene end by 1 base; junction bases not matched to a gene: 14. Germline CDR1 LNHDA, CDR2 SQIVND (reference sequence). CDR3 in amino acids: CASRRAAGQGISYEQYL. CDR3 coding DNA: TGTGCCAGTCGGCGCGCTGCGGGACAGGGGATTTCCTACGAGCAGTACCTC.

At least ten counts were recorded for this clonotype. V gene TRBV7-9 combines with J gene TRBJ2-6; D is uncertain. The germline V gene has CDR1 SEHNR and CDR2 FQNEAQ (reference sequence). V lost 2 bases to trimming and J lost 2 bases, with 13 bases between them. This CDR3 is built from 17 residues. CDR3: CASSLSHYTTGANVLTF. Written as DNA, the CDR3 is TGTGCCAGCAGCTTATCCCACTACACGACTGGGGCCAACGTCCTGACTTTC.

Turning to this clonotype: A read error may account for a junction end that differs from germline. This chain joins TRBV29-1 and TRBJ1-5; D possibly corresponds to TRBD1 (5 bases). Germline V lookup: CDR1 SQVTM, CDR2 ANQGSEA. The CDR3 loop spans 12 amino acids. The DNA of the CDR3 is TGCAGCGTTGCAACAGGCAATCCGCCCCAGCATTTT. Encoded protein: CSVATGNPPQHF.

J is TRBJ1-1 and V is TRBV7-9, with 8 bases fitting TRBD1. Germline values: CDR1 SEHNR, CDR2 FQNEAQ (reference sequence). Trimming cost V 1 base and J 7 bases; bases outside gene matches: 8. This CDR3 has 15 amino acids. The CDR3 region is CASSLGTGSVGEAFF. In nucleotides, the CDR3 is TGTGCCAGCAGCTTAGGGACAGGGTCTGTCGGTGAAGCTTTCTTT.